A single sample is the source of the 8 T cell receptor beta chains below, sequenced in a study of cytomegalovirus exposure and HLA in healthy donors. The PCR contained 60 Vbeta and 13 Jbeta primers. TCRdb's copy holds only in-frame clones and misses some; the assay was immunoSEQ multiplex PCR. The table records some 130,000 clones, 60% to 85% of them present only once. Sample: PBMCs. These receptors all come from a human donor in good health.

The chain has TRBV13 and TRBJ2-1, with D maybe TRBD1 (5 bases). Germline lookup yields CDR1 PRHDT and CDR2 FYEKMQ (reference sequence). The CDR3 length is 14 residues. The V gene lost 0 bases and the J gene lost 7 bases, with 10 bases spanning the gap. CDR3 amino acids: CASSLGQGSNEQFF. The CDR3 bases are TGTGCCAGCAGCTTAGGGCAGGGAAGTAATGAGCAGTTCTTC.

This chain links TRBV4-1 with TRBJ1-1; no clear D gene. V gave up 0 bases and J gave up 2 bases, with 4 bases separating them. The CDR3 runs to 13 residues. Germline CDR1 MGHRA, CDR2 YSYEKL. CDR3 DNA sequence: TGCGCCAGCAGCCAAGATTTAAACACTGAAGCTTTCTTT. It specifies CASSQDLNTEAFF.

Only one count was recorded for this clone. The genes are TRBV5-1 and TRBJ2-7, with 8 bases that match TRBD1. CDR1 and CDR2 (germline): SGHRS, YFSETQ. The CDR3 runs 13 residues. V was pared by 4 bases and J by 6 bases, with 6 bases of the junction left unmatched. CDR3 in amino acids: CASSPGQVGEQYF. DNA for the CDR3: TGCGCCAGCAGCCCGGGACAGGTCGGCGAGCAGTACTTC.

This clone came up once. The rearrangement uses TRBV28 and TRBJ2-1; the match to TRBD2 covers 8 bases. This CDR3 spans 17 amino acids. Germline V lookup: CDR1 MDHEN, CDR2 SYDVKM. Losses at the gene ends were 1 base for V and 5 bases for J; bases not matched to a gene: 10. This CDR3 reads CASSLLAGGVGHNEQFF. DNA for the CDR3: TGTGCCAGCAGTTTATTGGCGGGGGGCGTGGGCCACAATGAGCAGTTCTTC.

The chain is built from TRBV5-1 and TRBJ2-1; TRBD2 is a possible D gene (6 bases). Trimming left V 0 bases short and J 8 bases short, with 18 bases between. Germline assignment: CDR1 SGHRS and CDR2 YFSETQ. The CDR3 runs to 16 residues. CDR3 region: CASSLASGPGVDEQFF. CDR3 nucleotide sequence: TGCGCCAGCAGCTTGGCGAGCGGGCCGGGGGTGGATGAGCAGTTCTTC.

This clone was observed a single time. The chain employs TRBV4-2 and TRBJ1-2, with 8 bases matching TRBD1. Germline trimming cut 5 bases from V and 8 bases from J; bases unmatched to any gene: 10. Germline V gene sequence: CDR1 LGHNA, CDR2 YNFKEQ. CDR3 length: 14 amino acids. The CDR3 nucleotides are TGTGCCAGCAGCTTACAGGGGGACAACGGGGGCTACACCTTC. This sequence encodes CASSLQGDNGGYTF.

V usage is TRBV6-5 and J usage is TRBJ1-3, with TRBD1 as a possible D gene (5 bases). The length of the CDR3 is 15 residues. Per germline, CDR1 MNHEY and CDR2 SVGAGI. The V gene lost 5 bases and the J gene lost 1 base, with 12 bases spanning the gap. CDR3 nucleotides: TGTGCCAGCAGTGCGGGACTGATTTCTGGAAACACCATATATTTT. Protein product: CASSAGLISGNTIYF.

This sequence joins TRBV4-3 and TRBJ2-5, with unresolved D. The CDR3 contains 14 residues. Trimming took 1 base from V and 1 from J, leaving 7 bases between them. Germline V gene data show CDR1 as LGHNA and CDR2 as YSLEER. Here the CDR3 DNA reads TGCGCCAGCAGCCAAGTCGGAGTCCAAGAGACCCAGTACTTC. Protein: CASSQVGVQETQYF.